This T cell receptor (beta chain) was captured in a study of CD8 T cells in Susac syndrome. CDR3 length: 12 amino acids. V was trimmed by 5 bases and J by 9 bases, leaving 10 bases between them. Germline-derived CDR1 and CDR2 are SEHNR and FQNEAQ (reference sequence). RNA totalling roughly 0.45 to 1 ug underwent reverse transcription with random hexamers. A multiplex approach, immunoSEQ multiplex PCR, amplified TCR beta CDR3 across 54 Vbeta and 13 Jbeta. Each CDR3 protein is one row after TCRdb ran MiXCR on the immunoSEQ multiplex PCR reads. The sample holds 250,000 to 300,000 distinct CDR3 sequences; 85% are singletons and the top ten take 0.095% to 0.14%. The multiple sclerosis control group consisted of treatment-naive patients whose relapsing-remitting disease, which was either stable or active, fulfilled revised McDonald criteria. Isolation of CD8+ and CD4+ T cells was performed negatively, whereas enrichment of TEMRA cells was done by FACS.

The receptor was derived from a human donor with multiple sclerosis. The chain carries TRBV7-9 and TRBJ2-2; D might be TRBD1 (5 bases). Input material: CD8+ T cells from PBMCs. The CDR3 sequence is CASSARERELFF. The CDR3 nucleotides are TGTGCCAGCAGCGCCAGGGAAAGGGAGCTGTTTTTT.